The next 15 T cell receptor beta chains were all read from a single sample in a study of T cells expressing NK-cell markers. TCRdb processed the 5' RACE reads again and assigns one entry to each CDR3 protein, with no DNA. This sample's clone table lists 160,000 or so distinct CDR3 sequences. Sample: blood T cells: a sorted CD56 or NKG2C T cell subset, CD4+ or CD8+ T cells, or bulk PBMC T cells (not recorded which). These TCRs come from a woman aged 18 to 75 in good health.

This chain links TRBV15 with TRBJ1-1. The CDR3 runs 12 residues. The germline CDR1 and CDR2 sequences are LNHNV and YYDKDF (reference sequence). The CDR3 protein is CATSRDRPEAFF.

This CDR3 is CASSPSLGMNTEAFF. J is TRBJ1-1 and V is TRBV7-9. Germline loops: CDR1 SEHNR, CDR2 FQNEAQ (reference sequence). CDR3 length equals 15 residues. The complete variable domain, with remaining parts taken from reference TRBV7-9 and TRBJ1-1, reads DTGVSQNPRHKITKRGQNVTFRCDPISEHNRLYWYRQTLGQGPEFLTYFQNEAQLEKSRLLSDRFSAERPKGSFSTLEIQRTEQGDSAMYLCASSPSLGMNTEAFFGQGTRLTVV.

This CDR3 is CASNGGTNNSPLHF. V gene TRBV9 combines with J gene TRBJ1-6; the TCRdb call, TRBD1, lacks DNA for checking. Germline V gene sequence: CDR1 SGDLS, CDR2 YYNGEE. The CDR3 consists of 14 residues.

The chain combines TRBV2 with TRBJ2-1; TCRdb designates TRBD2, a call that cannot be tested without DNA. The V gene's germline CDR1 is SNHLY and CDR2 FYNNEI. This CDR3 comprises 14 residues. The CDR3 spells CASTVLAGSNEQFF.

The chain couples TRBV11-2 to TRBJ1-1; the D call of TRBD1 rests on TCRdb alone, since no DNA is present to check it. This CDR3 region has 13 residues. The germline gives CDR1 SGHAT, CDR2 FQNNGV. CDR3 amino acids: CASSSAGDTEAFF.

This chain connects TRBV28 to TRBJ2-6; the TRBD1 assignment by TCRdb is unverifiable without DNA. The CDR3 totals 16 residues. Germline values: CDR1 MDHEN, CDR2 SYDVKM. CDR3 protein: CASTHRTGTGANVLTF.

The chain's CDR3 is CASSDRDRGEKLFF. The rearrangement uses TRBV7-8 and TRBJ1-4; the TCRdb D gene call, TRBD1, has no DNA to confirm it. CDR1 is SGHVS and CDR2 is FQNEAQ in the germline V gene. The CDR3 has 14 amino acids.

The chain couples TRBV18 to TRBJ2-1; TCRdb's D call of TRBD2 is untestable without DNA. Germline V gene sequence: CDR1 KGHSH, CDR2 LQKENI. CDR3 length equals 17 residues. This chain's CDR3 is CASSPRIAGGAYNEQFF.

The chain has TRBV6-1 and TRBJ1-5; no DNA is available, so the TRBD1 call from TCRdb remains unchecked. The CDR3 has 16 residues. Germline V gene data show CDR1 as MNHNS and CDR2 as SASEGT. The CDR3 sequence is CASSKGQGAMDQPQHF.

The rearrangement uses TRBV3-1 and TRBJ2-7; the D gene TCRdb calls, TRBD1, cannot be checked with no DNA. Looked up from germline, CDR1 is LGHDT and CDR2 is YNNKEL (reference sequence). The CDR3 consists of 14 residues. CDR3: CASSRITGFHEQYF.

The chain carries TRBV28 and TRBJ1-1; the TRBD1 assignment by TCRdb is unverifiable without DNA. The germline gives CDR1 MDHEN, CDR2 SYDVKM. The CDR3 totals 11 residues. The chain's CDR3 is CASSLGQEAFF.

The rearrangement links TRBV15 to TRBJ1-5. Germline V gives CDR1 LNHNV, CDR2 YYDKDF (reference sequence). The CDR3 has 14 amino acids. The CDR3 protein is CATSRDRLGQPQHF. The variable domain in full, with the rest retrieved from reference TRBV15 and TRBJ1-5, is DAMVIQNPRYQVTQFGKPVTLSCSQTLNHNVMYWYQQKSSQAPKLLFHYYDKDFNNEADTPDNFQSRRPNTSFCFLDIRSPGLGDTAMYLCATSRDRLGQPQHFGDGTRLSIL.

The rearrangement links TRBV20-1 to TRBJ2-1; TCRdb selects TRBD2, and the lack of DNA leaves this call unchecked. Germline V CDR1 and CDR2: DFQATT, SNEGSKA (reference sequence). The CDR3 totals 13 residues. The CDR3 sequence: CSARSGLGNEQFF.

This chain uses TRBV5-1 with TRBJ1-5; TCRdb picks TRBD1, but there is no DNA to check that call. Germline V lookup: CDR1 SGHRS, CDR2 YFSETQ. This CDR3 has 15 amino acids. This CDR3 reads CASSLAGQRDQPQHF.

The chain has TRBV10-3 and TRBJ2-2; TCRdb gives TRBD2 as the D gene, but with no DNA this cannot be confirmed. This CDR3 spans 16 amino acids. The germline gives CDR1 ENHRY, CDR2 SYGVKD. The CDR3 here is CASRGAGGGRAGELFF.